This TCR beta chain was obtained from a study of CD8 T cells in ankylosing spondylitis. TCRdb re-analysed the 5' RACE reads in MiXCR, keeping a single row per CDR3 protein. The sample lists about 330,000 distinct CDR3 sequences, approximately 8% occurring once. Trimming took 4 bases from V and 1 from J, leaving 13 bases between them. CDR1 SQVTM and CDR2 ANQGSEA come from the germline V gene. The CDR3 runs to 15 residues. The table lists this clonotype with many counts. Its target is unknown. Study outcomes and limitations: Made up of eight highly homologous variants, a TCR beta motif appeared characteristic of ankylosing spondylitis blood.

The chain is built from TRBV29-1 and TRBJ1-4; D not resolved. The sequencing sample was made of blood, either unsorted or a sorted T cell fraction (not recorded which). The receptor's source is a male donor with ankylosing spondylitis. The CDR3 nucleotides read TGCAGCGTTGCAGGCCAGCCGGAAACTAATGAAAAACTGTTTTTT. It specifies CSVAGQPETNEKLFF.